This T cell receptor (beta chain) was sequenced for a study of human T cells and chemical hapten exposure. This clonotype has more than one count but fewer than ten. This sample's time point: pre-sensitization, week 0. As to treatment: therapeutic diphenylcyclopropenone sensitization with weekly scalp DPC. Using its own MiXCR run on the RACE reads, TCRdb lists one record per CDR3 protein. The sample has about 51,000 distinct CDR3 sequences; roughly a tenth are singletons. J lost 7 bases, V lost 4 bases, and 9 bases had no gene match. The CDR3 has 15 residues. Germline V CDR1 and CDR2: SGHTA, FQGNSA. The genes are TRBV7-2 and TRBJ2-2, with 7 bases fitting TRBD1. The receptor's source is a middle-aged woman with alopecia areata. Some clones in this sample may be carry-over from other donors' samples. The sequencing used whole blood, collected in connection with sensitization to the hapten diphenylcyclopropenone (DPC). This CDR3 is CASSYSGQRGGELFF. CDR3 DNA sequence: TGTGCCAGCAGCTACTCGGGACAGCGTGGCGGGGAGCTGTTTTTT.